This TCR beta chain emerged from a study of identical twins listed by TCRdb under 2016. In the study overall: To test whether fetal clonotypes persist, the study used deep sequencing on TCR alpha and beta repertoires from monozygotic twins, unrelated adults of various ages, and cord blood. To rule out contamination, the twin experiments were replicated at different times with different library preparation protocols. Results the study describes overall, beyond this receptor: Invariant T cells such as MAIT and iNKT could partly confound zero-insertion analyses, though diverse VJ usage argued against this for most clonotypes. Fewer insertions were carried by abundant cord blood beta clonotypes, a similar but weaker trend appeared in young adult naive repertoires, and no such trend appeared in memory repertoires. Compared with coincidental sharing between unrelated individuals, out-of-frame TCR alpha sequences shared between twins showed an excess of sequences with low generation probability. Because the same donors could not be followed over many years, conclusions were based on cross-sectional statistical analysis. In beta out-of-frame sequences, excess twin sharing was weaker, because having fewer shared sequences lowered the signal-to-noise ratio. In monozygotic twins, out-of-frame TCR alpha sharing was systematically underestimated by recombination models, although the models agreed with sharing between unrelated individuals.

Every donor in the study was a healthy Caucasian. Three unrelated non-twin adults were additionally sequenced: a male aged 18 to 30, a male aged 50 to 60 and a female aged 50 to 60. Miltenyi CD45RO+ enrichment and human naive T-cell isolation kits were used to isolate memory (CD45RO+) and naive T cells from PBMC. The library came from 5' RACE. Data came from an Illumina HiSeq 2000. Template switching introduced a universal primer binding site; the final cDNA contained a unique molecular identifier, enabling accurate counting of TCR cDNA molecules. First-strand cDNA for TCR alpha and beta chains was synthesized from specific primers in the conserved constant-segment region. To control for contamination, each cDNA library was double barcoded with a SMART-Mk sample barcode plus Illumina barcodes. TruSeq adapter sequences, together with Illumina sample barcodes, were added in two successive PCR steps. Sequencing of the TCR alpha and beta cDNA libraries was done on the Illumina HiSeq platform using custom primers. In the original analysis: Unique molecular identifiers were extracted from raw reads with MiGEC, and CDR3 positions were determined with MiXCR. For each individual, recombination models were inferred using an EM algorithm with the repgenHMM and IGoR tools. Shared clonotype analysis was performed with the tcR package in R, normalizing sharing by the product of cloneset sizes. Out-of-frame nonproductive sequences were analyzed to study raw recombination free of thymic and clonal selection effects. Using fastp trimming at Q25 and MiXCR clonotype assembly, TCRdb reanalyzed the public sequencing data and kept in-frame beta chains. Each entry is one CDR3 protein sequence, shown with its most common DNA and genes. TCRdb assigned the V and J calls; the authors' analysis was not used. For this sample the table gives 410,000 or so distinct CDR3 sequences, of which 15% to 20% were detected only once. The ten largest clones capture around 12% of the sample.

This clonotype turned up a few times. The specificity of this receptor is unknown. Base qualities are not at hand, and no much larger clone is one base apart. The receptor's source is a man in his fifties in good health. The sequenced sample consisted of naive T cells sorted from blood. Reading the label with the study, this specimen's cell subset or site is: cells isolated with a human naive T-cell isolation kit.

CDR3 protein: CASSLSAGEGNEQFF. The nucleotide sequence reads as follows: TGTGCCAGCAGCTTATCGGCGGGAGAGGGGAATGAGCAGTTCTTC. The rearrangement joined TRBV7-3 to TRBJ2-1; 7 bases in the junction line up with TRBD2. Inclusive of the bounding cysteine and phenylalanine, the CDR3 is 15 residues long. The only DNA kept is the CDR3, 45 bases in frame from the first base. Trimming accounts for 2 bases at V and 7 bases at J, while the number of junction bases matched to no gene is 8. From a lookup of the germline V gene, CDR1 and CDR2 are SGHTA and FQGTGA.